The rows below give T cell receptor beta chains drawn from one sample of a study of CD8+CD57+ T cells in acquired aplastic anemia. One entry per CDR3 protein, called by TCRdb with MiXCR from the reads. The repertoire includes under 200,000 distinct CDR3 sequences, about two thirds of them detected once, and around 45% sits in the top ten. The material sequenced was sorted CD4+, CD8+, or CD8+CD57+ T cells (not recorded which) from PBMCs. The receptors here all came from a human donor with aplastic anemia. Each CDR3 is given with its conserved first and last residue. D genes are given only for firm matches. Rows may omit the clone size; those that give it use once, few, many or a size class.

TRBD2	TRBJ2-7	NA	TRBV20-1	TGCAGTGCACTTGGGGGGGAGGGCCCCTACGAGCAGTACTTC	CSALGGEGPYEQYF
TRBD2	TRBJ2-7	NA	TRBV19	TGTGCCAGTAGTGTACAACTAGCGGGGGCCATAGCCTACGAGCAGTACTTC	CASSVQLAGAIAYEQYF
TRBD2	TRBJ2-7	NA	TRBV6-4	TGTGCCAGCAGCCAGACTAGCGGTGAACCCTACGAGCGGTACTTC	CASSQTSGEPYERYF
NA	TRBJ2-3	NA	TRBV7-3	TGTGCCAGCAGCTTAGATGGAACAGATACGCAGTATTTT	CASSLDGTDTQYF
TRBD1	TRBJ1-6	NA	TRBV7-2	TGTGCCAGCAGCGCGGGACAGGGGGCTGTCTATTCACCCCTCCACTTT	CASSAGQGAVYSPLHF
NA	TRBJ2-3	NA	TRBV19	TGTGCCAGTAGTTCCCCAGGGCAGACAGATACGCAGTATTTT	CASSSPGQTDTQYF
TRBD2	TRBJ2-1	NA	TRBV5-1	TGCGCCAGCAGCTTGGCCAGGCTAGCGGGACTGAGTGAGCAGTTCTTC	CASSLARLAGLSEQFF
NA	TRBJ2-2	few	TRBV29-1	TGCAGCGTGGAACCTCGTGCCGGGGAGCTGTTTTTT	CSVEPRAGELFF
NA	TRBJ1-6	NA	TRBV12-3/TRBV12-4	TGTGCCAGCAGTTTAGCTGAGGTACCCCTCCACTTT	CASSLAEVPLHF
TRBD1	TRBJ2-7	NA	TRBV12-3/TRBV12-4	TGTGCCAGCAGTTTAGGCGGGACAGGGGGCTACGAGCAGTACTTC	CASSLGGTGGYEQYF
NA	TRBJ1-6	once	TRBV7-2	TGTGCCAGCAGCTTAGACATGTTTTCACCCCTCCACTTT	CASSLDMFSPLHF
NA	TRBJ2-7	few	TRBV19	TGTGCCAGTAGTGAGACAGAGTACGAGCAGTACTTC	CASSETEYEQYF
TRBD2	TRBJ2-7	NA	TRBV7-9	TGTGCCAGCAGTTCAACGACGGGAGGGGCCTACGAGCAGTACTTC	CASSSTTGGAYEQYF
NA	TRBJ2-7	few	TRBV5-1	TGCGCCAGCAGCTCCCGAACCGACTACGAGCAGTACTTC	CASSSRTDYEQYF
NA	TRBJ1-1	NA	TRBV20-1	TGCAGTGCCAGGGGACGGATTAACACTGAAGCTTTCTTT	CSARGRINTEAFF
NA	TRBJ2-1	NA	TRBV6-6	TGTGCCAGCAGTTACTCGACTGACAATGAGCAGTTCTTC	CASSYSTDNEQFF
NA	TRBJ2-7	NA	TRBV12-5	TGTGTCAGCAGTTTAGGCTCCTACGAGCAGTACTTC	CVSSLGSYEQYF
TRBD1	TRBJ1-5	NA	TRBV7-6	TGTGCCAGCAGCTTAGAACCCGCCTCCAGGGGGTTGGATCAGCCCCAGCATTTT	CASSLEPASRGLDQPQHF
NA	TRBJ1-6	once	TRBV7-6	TGTGCCAGCAGCGAGATGCGCGGGGATTCACCCCTCCACTTT	CASSEMRGDSPLHF
NA	TRBJ2-3	once	TRBV10-1	TGCGCCAGCGGACGGGGGAGCTCCTACAATGAGCAGTATTTT	CASGRGSSYNEQYF
TRBD1	TRBJ1-2	NA	TRBV7-2	TGTGCCAGCAGCTTAGCTGAGGGGGCGGACTGCACCTTC	CASSLAEGADCTF
NA	TRBJ2-5	NA	TRBV7-2	TGTGCCAGCAGCTTATTATTACAAGAGACCCAGTACTTC	CASSLLLQETQYF
NA	TRBJ1-2	NA	TRBV9	TGTGCCAGCAGCGTAGAGGGAGCTTCGGAAGGCTACACCTTC	CASSVEGASEGYTF
NA	TRBJ2-5	NA	TRBV5-1	TGCGCCAGCAGCCCGGCCCTAGCAGGCGAGACCCAGTACTTC	CASSPALAGETQYF
TRBD1	TRBJ1-6	NA	TRBV10-3	TGTGCCATCAGCGAAGGGACAGGGTCGTCGTCCTATAATTCACCCCTCCGCTTT	CAISEGTGSSSYNSPLRF
TRBD2	TRBJ2-5	once	TRBV20-1	TGCAGTGCTAGATCGACTAGCGGGAGGGTTGTGGAGACCCAGTACTTC	CSARSTSGRVVETQYF
NA	TRBJ1-5	NA	TRBV7-6	TGTGCCAGCAGCCCTACAAAAATGGGCGTGGGGAATCAGCCCCAGCATTTT	CASSPTKMGVGNQPQHF
NA	TRBJ1-1	few	TRBV24-1	TGTGCCACCCCGATTCGGACAGAGAGATTGAACACTGAAGCTTTCTTT	CATPIRTERLNTEAFF
NA	TRBJ2-5	many	TRBV15	TGTGCCACCAGCAGAGATGGCAGGGGTCCGGGTGGGACCCAGTACTTC	CATSRDGRGPGGTQYF
NA	TRBJ1-2	NA	TRBV2	TGTGCCAGCAGGAGAAGGACAGAAGGCTACACCTTC	CASRRRTEGYTF
NA	TRBJ1-1	NA	TRBV10-3	TGTGCCGCACGGGGCCTGAACACTGAAGCTTTCTTT	CAARGLNTEAFF
TRBD2	TRBJ2-5	NA	TRBV15	TGTGCCACCAGCAGAGGGAAGAGGGAGGGCCAAGAGACCCAGTACTTC	CATSRGKREGQETQYF
NA	TRBJ2-3	NA	TRBV18	TGTGCCAGCTCACCAGGGTCAGGGGCCGATACGCAGTATTTT	CASSPGSGADTQYF
NA	TRBJ2-1	NA	TRBV2	TGTGCCAGCGAGGATGATGAGCAGTTCTTC	CASEDDEQFF
NA	TRBJ1-2	few	TRBV12-3/TRBV12-4	TGTGCCAGCAGTTTAGGTGGAGGGGACGGCTACACCTTC	CASSLGGGDGYTF